This T cell receptor (beta chain) came from a study of prognosis after radiotherapy for stage I lung cancer. Findings and limits, study-wide: Reportedly, metastasis status was linked to differences in TRBV and TRBJ usage frequencies.

For each of two time points, a roughly 6-milliliter draw of peripheral blood was taken. The study amplified the TCR beta CDR3 region from genomic DNA. This amplification was carried out by two rounds of multiplex PCR. Every TRBV and TRBJ gene had its own specific primer in first-round PCR. TCRdb independently ran MiXCR on the multiplex PCR reads; one entry per CDR3 protein. The table has about 47,000 distinct CDR3 sequences, less than 35% seen once. About this clonotype itself: Its antigen is currently unknown.

In germline, CDR1 is MNHNS, CDR2 SASEGT. The V gene lost 11 bases and the J gene lost 2 bases, with 19 bases spanning the gap. This CDR3 spans 14 amino acids. The chain combines TRBV6-1 with TRBJ2-7; possibly TRBD1 or TRBD2 for D (5 bases each). The clonotype originates from a donor over 45 with non-small cell lung cancer. The sequencing used PBMCs, collected before or after stereotactic body radiation therapy (not recorded which). CDR3 sequence: CAPTEGQGPYEQYF. DNA of the CDR3: TGTGCCCCTACTGAGGGTCAGGGCCCCTACGAGCAGTACTTC.